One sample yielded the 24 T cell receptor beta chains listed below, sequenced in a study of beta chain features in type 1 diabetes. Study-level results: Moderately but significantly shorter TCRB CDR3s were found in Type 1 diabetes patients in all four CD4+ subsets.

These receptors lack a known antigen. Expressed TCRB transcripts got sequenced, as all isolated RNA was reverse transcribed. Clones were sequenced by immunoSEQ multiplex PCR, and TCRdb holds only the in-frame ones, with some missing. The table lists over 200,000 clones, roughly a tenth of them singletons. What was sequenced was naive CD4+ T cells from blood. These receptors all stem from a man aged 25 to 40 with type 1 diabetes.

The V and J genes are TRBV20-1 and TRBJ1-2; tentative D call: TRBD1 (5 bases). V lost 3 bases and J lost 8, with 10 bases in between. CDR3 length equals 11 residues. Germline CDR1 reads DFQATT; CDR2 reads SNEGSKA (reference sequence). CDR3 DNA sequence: TGCAGTGCTAGCCCCGGGGGGGGCTACACCTTC. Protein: CSASPGGGYTF.

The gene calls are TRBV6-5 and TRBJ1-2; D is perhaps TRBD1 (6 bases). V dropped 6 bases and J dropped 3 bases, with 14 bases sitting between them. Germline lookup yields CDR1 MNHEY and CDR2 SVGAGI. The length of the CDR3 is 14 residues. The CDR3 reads CASRRQGGDYGYTF. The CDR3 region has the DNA TGTGCCAGCAGAAGGCAAGGGGGGGACTATGGCTACACCTTC.

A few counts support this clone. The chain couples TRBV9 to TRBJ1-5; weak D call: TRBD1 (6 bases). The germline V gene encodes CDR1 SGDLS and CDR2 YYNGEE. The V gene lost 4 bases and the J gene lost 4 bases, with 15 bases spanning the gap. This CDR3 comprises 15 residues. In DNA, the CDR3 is TGTGCCAGCAGCAGAGGGACAAATGGGAATCAGCCCCAGCATTTT. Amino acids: CASSRGTNGNQPQHF.

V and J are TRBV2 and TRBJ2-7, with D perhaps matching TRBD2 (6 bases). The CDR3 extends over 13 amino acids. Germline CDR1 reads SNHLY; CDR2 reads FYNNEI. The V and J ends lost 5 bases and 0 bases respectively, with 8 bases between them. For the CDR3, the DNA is TGTGCCAGCAGTTCGGACTACTCCTACGAGCAGTACTTC. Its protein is CASSSDYSYEQYF.

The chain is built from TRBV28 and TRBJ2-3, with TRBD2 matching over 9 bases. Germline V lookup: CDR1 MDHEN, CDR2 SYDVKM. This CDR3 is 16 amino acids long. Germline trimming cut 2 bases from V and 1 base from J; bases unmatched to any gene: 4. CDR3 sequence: CASSLAASGGTDTQYF. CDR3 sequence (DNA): TGTGCCAGCAGTTTAGCGGCTAGCGGGGGCACAGATACGCAGTATTTT. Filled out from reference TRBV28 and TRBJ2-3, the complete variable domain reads DVKVTQSSRYLVKRTGEKVFLECVQDMDHENMFWYRQDPGLGLRLIYFSYDVKMKEKGDIPEGYSVSREKKERFSLILESASTNQTSMYLCASSLAASGGTDTQYFGPGTRLTVL.

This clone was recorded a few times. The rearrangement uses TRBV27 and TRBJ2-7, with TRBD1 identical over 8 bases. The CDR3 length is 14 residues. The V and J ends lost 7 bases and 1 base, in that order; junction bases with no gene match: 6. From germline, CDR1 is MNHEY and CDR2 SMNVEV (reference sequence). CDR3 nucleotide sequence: TGTGCCAGCAAGACGACAGGGGAATCCTACGAGCAGTACTTC. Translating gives CASKTTGESYEQYF.

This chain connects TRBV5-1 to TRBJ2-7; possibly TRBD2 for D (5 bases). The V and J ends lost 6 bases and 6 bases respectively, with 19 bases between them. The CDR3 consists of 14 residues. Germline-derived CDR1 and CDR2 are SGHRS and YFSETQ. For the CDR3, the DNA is TGCGCCAGCAAGATCGACGGCTCTCGGGGCGAGCAGTACTTC. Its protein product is CASKIDGSRGEQYF.

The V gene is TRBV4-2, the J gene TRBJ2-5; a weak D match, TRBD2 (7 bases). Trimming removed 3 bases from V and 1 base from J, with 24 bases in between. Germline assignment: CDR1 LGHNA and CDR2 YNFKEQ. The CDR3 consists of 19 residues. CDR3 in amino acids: CASSQGLLGGQGSQETQYF. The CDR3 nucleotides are TGTGCCAGCAGCCAGGGGCTTCTCGGGGGGCAGGGCAGCCAAGAGACCCAGTACTTC.

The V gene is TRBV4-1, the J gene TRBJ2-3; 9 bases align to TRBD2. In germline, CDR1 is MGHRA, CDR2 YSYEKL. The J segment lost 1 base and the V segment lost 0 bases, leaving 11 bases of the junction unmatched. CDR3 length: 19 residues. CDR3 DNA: TGCGCCAGCAGCCAAGAAGCAGCGGGGGGACCTCTAGGCACAGATACGCAGTATTTT. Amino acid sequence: CASSQEAAGGPLGTDTQYF.

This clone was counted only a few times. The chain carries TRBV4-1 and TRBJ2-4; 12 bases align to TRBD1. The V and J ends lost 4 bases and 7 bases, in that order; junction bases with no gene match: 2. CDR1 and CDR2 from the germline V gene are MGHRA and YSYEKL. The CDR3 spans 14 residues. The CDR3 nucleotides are TGCGCCAGCAGCCCGGGACAGGGGGCGAACATTCAGTACTTC. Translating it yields CASSPGQGANIQYF.

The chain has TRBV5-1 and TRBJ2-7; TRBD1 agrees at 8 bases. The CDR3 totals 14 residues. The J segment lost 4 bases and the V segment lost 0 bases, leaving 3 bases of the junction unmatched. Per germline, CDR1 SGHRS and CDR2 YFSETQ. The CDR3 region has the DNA TGCGCCAGCAGCTTGGCGGGACAGGAATACGAGCAGTACTTC. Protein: CASSLAGQEYEQYF. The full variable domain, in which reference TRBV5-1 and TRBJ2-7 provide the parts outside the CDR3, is KAGVTQTPRYLIKTRGQQVTLSCSPISGHRSVSWYQQTPGQGLQFLFEYFSETQRNKGNFPGRFSGRQFSNSRSEMNVSTLELGDSALYLCASSLAGQEYEQYFGPGTRLTVT.

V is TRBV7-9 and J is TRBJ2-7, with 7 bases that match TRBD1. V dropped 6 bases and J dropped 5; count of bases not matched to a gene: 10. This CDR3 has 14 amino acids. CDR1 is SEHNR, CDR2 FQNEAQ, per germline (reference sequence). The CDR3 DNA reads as TGTGCCAGCAGGTCTGGAAATACAGGGGACGAGCAGTACTTC. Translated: CASRSGNTGDEQYF.

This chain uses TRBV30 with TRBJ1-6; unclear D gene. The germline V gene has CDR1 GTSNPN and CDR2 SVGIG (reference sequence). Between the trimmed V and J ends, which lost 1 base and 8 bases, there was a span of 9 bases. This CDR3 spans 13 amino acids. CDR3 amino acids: CAWSGGYYSPLHF. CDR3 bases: TGTGCCTGGAGTGGAGGGTATTATTCACCCCTCCACTTT.

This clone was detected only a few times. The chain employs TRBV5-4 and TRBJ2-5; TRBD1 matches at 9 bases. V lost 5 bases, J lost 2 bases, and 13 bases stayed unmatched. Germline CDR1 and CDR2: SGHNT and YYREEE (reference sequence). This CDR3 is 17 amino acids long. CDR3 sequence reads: CASSYPRDRESQETQYF. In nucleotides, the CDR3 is TGTGCCAGCAGTTATCCCCGGGACAGGGAGTCGCAAGAGACCCAGTACTTC.

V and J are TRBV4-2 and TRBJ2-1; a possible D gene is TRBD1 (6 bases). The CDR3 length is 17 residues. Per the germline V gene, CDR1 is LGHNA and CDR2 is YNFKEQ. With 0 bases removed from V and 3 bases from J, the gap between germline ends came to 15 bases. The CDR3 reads CASSQDREGGDYNEQFF. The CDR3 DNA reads TGTGCCAGCAGCCAAGATCGGGAAGGGGGTGACTACAATGAGCAGTTCTTC.

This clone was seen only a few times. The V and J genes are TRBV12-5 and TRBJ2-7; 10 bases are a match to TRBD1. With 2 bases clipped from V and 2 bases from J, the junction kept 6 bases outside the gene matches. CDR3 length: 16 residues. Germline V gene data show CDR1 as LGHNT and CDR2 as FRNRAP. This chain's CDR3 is CASGLNPGTGAYEQYF. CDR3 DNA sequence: TGTGCTAGTGGTTTGAACCCCGGGACAGGGGCCTACGAGCAGTACTTC.

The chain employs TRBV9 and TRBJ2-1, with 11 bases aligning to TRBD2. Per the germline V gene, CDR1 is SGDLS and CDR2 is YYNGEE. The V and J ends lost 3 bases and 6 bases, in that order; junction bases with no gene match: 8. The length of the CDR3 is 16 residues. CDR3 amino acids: CASSGPGLAGGNEQFF. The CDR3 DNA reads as TGTGCCAGCAGCGGGCCGGGGCTAGCGGGGGGCAATGAGCAGTTCTTC.

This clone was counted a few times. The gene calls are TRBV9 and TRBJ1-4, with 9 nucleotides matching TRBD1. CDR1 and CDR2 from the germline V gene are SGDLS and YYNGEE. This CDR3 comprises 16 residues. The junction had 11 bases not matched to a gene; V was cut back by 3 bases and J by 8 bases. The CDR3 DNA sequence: TGTGCCAGCAGCGCGACACCGGGACAGGGAGGGGAAAAACTGTTTTTT. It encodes CASSATPGQGGEKLFF.

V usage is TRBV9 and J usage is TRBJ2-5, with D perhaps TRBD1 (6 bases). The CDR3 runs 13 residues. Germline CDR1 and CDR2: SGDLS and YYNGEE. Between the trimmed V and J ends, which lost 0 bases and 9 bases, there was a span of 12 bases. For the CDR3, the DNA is TGTGCCAGCAGCGTAGAAATCAGGACAGCCCAGTACTTC. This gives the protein CASSVEIRTAQYF.

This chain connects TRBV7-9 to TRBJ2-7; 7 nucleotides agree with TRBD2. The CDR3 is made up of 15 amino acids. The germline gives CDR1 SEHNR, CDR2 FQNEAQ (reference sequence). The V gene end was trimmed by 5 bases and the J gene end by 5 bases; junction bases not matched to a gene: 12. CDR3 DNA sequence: TGTGCCAGCAGCGCACCCTGGGGGGGTAAACACGAGCAGTACTTC. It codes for CASSAPWGGKHEQYF.

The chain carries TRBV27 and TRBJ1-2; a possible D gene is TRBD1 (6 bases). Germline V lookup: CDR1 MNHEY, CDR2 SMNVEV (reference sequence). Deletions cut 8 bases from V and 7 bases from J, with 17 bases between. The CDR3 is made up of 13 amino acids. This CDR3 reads CASYGTGSGGYTF. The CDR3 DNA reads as TGTGCCAGCTACGGTACAGGGAGTGGTGGCTACACCTTC.

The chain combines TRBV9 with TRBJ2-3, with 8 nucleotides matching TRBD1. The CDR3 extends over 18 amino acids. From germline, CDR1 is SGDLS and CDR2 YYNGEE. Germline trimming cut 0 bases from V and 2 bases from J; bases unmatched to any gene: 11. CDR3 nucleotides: TGTGCCAGCAGCGTAGGTCGGCCCGGGACAGGCTTCACAGATACGCAGTATTTT. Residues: CASSVGRPGTGFTDTQYF.

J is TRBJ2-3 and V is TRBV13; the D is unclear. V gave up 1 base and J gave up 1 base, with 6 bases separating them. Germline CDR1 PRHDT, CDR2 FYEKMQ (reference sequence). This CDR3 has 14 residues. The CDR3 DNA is TGTGCCAGCAGCTTAGTTGCGGGCACAGATACGCAGTATTTT. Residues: CASSLVAGTDTQYF. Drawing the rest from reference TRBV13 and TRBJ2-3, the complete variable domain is AAGVIQSPRHLIKEKRETATLKCYPIPRHDTVYWYQQGPGQDPQFLISFYEKMQSDKGSIPDRFSAQQFSDYHSELNMSSLELGDSALYFCASSLVAGTDTQYFGPGTRLTVL.

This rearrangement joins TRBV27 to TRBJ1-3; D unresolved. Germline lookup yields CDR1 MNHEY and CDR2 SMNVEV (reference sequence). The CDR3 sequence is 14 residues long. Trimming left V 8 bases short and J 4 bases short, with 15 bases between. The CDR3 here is CASAVRRFGNTIYF. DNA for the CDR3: TGTGCCAGCGCGGTAAGGAGATTCGGAAACACCATATATTTT.